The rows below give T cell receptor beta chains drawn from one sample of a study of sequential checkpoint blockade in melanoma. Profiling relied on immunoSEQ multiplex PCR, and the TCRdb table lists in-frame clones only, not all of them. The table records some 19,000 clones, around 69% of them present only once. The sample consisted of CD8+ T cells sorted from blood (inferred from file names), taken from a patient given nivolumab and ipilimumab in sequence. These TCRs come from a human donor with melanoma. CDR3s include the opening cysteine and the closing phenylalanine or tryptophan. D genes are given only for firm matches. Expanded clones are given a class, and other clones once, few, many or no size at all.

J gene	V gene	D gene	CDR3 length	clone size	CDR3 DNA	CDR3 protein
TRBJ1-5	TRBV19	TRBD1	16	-	TGTGCCAGTAGTACAGGGACAGTATATAGCAATCAGCCCCAGCATTTT	CASSTGTVYSNQPQHF
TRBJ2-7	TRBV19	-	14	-	TGTGCCAGTAGTATCGGGCAGGGGATCTACGAGCAGTACTTC	CASSIGQGIYEQYF
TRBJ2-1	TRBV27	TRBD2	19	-	TGTGCCAGCAGTTTATTTGACCCCTCGGTACTAGCGGGAGGACGGGAGCAGTTCTTC	CASSLFDPSVLAGGREQFF
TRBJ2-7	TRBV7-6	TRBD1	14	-	TGTGCCAGCAGCGTCGGACAGGGAAGCTACGAGCAGTACTTC	CASSVGQGSYEQYF
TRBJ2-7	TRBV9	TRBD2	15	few	TGTGCCAGCAGTCTGGGGAGGGAGGCCTCCTACGAGCAGTACTTC	CASSLGREASYEQYF
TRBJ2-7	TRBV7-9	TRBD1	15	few	TGTGCCAGCAGCTTCGGGACAGGGCTAACCTACGAGCAGTACTTC	CASSFGTGLTYEQYF
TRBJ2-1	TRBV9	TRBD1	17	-	TGTGCCAGCAGCGATTCGTCGGACAGGGGGCCTTACAATGAGCAGTTCTTC	CASSDSSDRGPYNEQFF
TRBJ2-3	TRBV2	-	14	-	TGTGCCAGCAGAAGCAGCGTAAGCACAGATACGCAGTATTTT	CASRSSVSTDTQYF
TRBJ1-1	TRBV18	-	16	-	TGTGCCAGCTCACCCGGACCGGACTTCATGAACACTGAAGCTTTCTTT	CASSPGPDFMNTEAFF
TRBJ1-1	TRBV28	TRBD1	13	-	TGTGCCAGCAGTTTTGCGACAGGGGGCGTAGCTTTCTTT	CASSFATGGVAFF
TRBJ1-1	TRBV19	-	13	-	TGTGCCAGTAGTATATCAGGGAACACTGAAGCTTTCTTT	CASSISGNTEAFF
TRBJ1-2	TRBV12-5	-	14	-	TGTGCTAGTGGCGCAGGATTCGAAACCTATGGCTACACCTTC	CASGAGFETYGYTF
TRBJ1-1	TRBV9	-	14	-	TGTGCCAGCAGCTTGCTTCGGGAGATCACTGAAGCTTTCTTT	CASSLLREITEAFF
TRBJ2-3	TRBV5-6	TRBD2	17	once	TGTGCCAGCAGTCCCGGTGCTAGCGGGAGGAGGGCAGATACGCAGTATTTT	CASSPGASGRRADTQYF
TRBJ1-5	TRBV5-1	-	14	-	TGCGCCAGCAGCCGCGGGACGGGCAATCAGCCCCAGCATTTT	CASSRGTGNQPQHF
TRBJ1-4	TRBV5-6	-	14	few	TGTGCCAGCAGTGAGACAGGCGGTGGTGAAAAACTGTTTTTT	CASSETGGGEKLFF
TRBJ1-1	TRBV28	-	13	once	TGTGCCAGCGAGCTAGAGGCGGACACTGAAGCTTTCTTT	CASELEADTEAFF
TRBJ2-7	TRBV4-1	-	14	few	TGCGCCAGCGGGTGGGAAGCTAGGGGCTACGAGCAGTACTTC	CASGWEARGYEQYF
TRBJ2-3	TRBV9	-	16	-	TGTGCCAGCAGCGTAGAGGGAGTCTTTGGCACAGATACGCAGTATTTT	CASSVEGVFGTDTQYF
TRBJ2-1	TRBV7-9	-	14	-	TGTGCCAGCAGCCTAAATACAGGGGGGGATGAGCAGTTCTTC	CASSLNTGGDEQFF
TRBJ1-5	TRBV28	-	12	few	TGTGCCAGCAGTCCCCCCGGGTTTGCCCAGCATTTT	CASSPPGFAQHF
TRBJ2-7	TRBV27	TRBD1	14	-	TGTGCCAGCAGTGCCGGGACAGGGGGCTACGAGCAGTACTTC	CASSAGTGGYEQYF
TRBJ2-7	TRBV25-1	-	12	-	TGTGCCAGCAGTGCCGTCAGGGAAGAGCAGTACTTC	CASSAVREEQYF
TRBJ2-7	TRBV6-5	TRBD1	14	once	TGTGCCAGCAGTTACCAGACAGGGTTCTACGAGCAGTACTTC	CASSYQTGFYEQYF
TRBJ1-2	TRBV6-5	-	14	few	TGTGCCAGCAGCTCGAGCGCCGCTAACTATGGCTACACCTTC	CASSSSAANYGYTF
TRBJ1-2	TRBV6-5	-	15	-	TGTGCCAGCAGTACTCGGACCGGGATCGCGGTGGGCTACACCTTC	CASSTRTGIAVGYTF
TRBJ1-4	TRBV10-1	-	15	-	TGCGCCAGCAGTGAGGAGGCAGGGGATAATGAAAAACTGTTTTTT	CASSEEAGDNEKLFF
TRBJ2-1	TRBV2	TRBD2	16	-	TGTGCCAGCAGTGAGAGGACGGGGGAGGGTGGCAATGAGCAGTTCTTC	CASSERTGEGGNEQFF
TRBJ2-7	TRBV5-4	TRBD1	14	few	TGTGCCAGCAGCTTTGGGACAGGGACCTACGAGCAGTACTTC	CASSFGTGTYEQYF
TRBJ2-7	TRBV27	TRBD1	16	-	TGTGCCAGCAGTGACCGACAGGGAAAGGGAACCTACGAGCAGTACTTC	CASSDRQGKGTYEQYF
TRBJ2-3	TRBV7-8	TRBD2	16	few	TGTGCCAGCAGCACGGGACTAGCGGGAGTGGCAGATACGCAGTATTTT	CASSTGLAGVADTQYF
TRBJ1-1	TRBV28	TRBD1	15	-	TGTGCCAGCAGTTTAAGACAGGGAGGCGACACTGAAGCTTTCTTT	CASSLRQGGDTEAFF
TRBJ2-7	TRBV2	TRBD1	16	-	TGTGCCAGCAGTGAAGGCGGTCCAGGGACAGCCTACGAGCAGTACTTC	CASSEGGPGTAYEQYF
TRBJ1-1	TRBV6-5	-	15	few	TGTGCCAGCAGTTTGACAGGCTTCATGAACACTGAAGCTTTCTTT	CASSLTGFMNTEAFF
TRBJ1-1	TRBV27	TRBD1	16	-	TGTGCCAGCAGTGTCGGGACAGGGGGCTTGAACACTGAAGCTTTCTTT	CASSVGTGGLNTEAFF
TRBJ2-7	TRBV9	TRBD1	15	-	TGTGCCAGCAGCACGGACAGGTCTTTTGCCTACGAGCAGTACTTC	CASSTDRSFAYEQYF
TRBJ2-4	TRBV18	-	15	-	TGTGCCAGCTCATCTGGAGGACGGGCCAAAAACATTCAGTACTTC	CASSSGGRAKNIQYF
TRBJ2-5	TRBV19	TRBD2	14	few	TGTGCCAGTAGTCCCGAACTAGCGGAAGAGACCCAGTACTTC	CASSPELAEETQYF
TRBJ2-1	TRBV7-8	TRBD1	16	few	TGTGCCAGCAGCGATACGGGGACAGGGGGCCTTAATGAGCAGTTCTTC	CASSDTGTGGLNEQFF
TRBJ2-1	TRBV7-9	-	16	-	TGTGCCAGCAGCTTGCCGAGCGGGCCCTCCTACAATGAGCAGTTCTTC	CASSLPSGPSYNEQFF
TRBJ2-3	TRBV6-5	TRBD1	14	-	TGTGCCAGCAGCGTGGGACAGTCTTCAGATACGCAGTATTTT	CASSVGQSSDTQYF
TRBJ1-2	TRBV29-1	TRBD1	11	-	TGCAGCGTGAAGACAGGGAATGGCTACACCTTC	CSVKTGNGYTF
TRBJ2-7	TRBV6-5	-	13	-	TGTGCCAGCAGTTCAGGGGACCCCTACGAGCAGTACTTC	CASSSGDPYEQYF
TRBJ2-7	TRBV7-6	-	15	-	TGTGCCAGCAGCTTAGGAGTTACAGGAGACTACGAGCAGTACTTC	CASSLGVTGDYEQYF
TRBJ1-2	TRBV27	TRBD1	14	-	TGTGCCAGCAGTACGACAGGGGGCGGCTATGGCTACACCTTC	CASSTTGGGYGYTF
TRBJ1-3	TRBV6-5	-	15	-	TGTGCCAGCAGTTACGACGGGAGCTCTGGAAACACCATATATTTT	CASSYDGSSGNTIYF
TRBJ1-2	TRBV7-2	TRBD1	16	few	TGTGCCAGCAGCTCATTATACAGGGGAGGATGGGATGGCTACACCTTC	CASSSLYRGGWDGYTF
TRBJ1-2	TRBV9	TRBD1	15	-	TGTGCCAGCAGCTCCTCCGGGACAGAGGGGAATGGCTACACCTTC	CASSSSGTEGNGYTF
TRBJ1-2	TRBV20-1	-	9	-	TGCAGTGCCATCTATGGCTACACCTTC	CSAIYGYTF